The clone carrying this T cell receptor beta chain was picked up a small number of times. Antigen unknown. Deletions cut 0 bases from V and 4 bases from J, with 25 bases between. Germline V gives CDR1 LGHNA, CDR2 YSLEER. The CDR3 is made up of 20 amino acids. During the collection period, no donor immune events like infections were recorded. Assay: immunoSEQ multiplex PCR; the TCRdb copy retains only in-frame clones and omits some. The repertoire holds some 78,000 clones, with 88% as singletons. The sample is drawn from a study of identifying expanded T cells in peripheral blood. Regarding the study as a whole: Clone count variance between roughly 2-week samples rose with total template count.

The chain couples TRBV4-3 to TRBJ2-1, with D perhaps given as TRBD1 or TRBD2 (6 bases each). Sequenced material: blood. This TCR was recovered from a person aged 18 to 70 in good health. CDR3 DNA: TGCGCCAGCAGCCAAGATCCAAAAATCGGGGGCGTTTCGGCTTACAATGAGCAGTTCTTC. It specifies CASSQDPKIGGVSAYNEQFF.